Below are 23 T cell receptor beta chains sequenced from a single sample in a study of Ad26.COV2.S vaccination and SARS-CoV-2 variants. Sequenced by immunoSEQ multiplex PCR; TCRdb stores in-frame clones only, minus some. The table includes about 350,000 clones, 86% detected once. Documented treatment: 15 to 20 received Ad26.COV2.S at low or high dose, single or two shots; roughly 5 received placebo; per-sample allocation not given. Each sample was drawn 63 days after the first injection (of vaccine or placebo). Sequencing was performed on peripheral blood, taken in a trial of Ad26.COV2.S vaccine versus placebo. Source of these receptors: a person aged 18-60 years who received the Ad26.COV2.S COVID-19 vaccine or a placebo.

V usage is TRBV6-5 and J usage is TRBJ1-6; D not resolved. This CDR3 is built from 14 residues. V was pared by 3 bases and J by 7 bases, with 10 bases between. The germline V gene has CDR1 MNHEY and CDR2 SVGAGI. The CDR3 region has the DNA TGTGCCAGCAGTTATCAGGTTGCGAATTCACCCCTCCACTTT. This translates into CASSYQVANSPLHF.

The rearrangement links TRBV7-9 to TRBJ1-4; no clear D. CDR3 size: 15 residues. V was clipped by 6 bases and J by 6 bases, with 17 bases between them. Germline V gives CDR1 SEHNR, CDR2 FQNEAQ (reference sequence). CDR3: CASRSQSGLHEKLFF. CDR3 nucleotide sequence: TGTGCCAGCAGGTCACAAAGTGGACTTCATGAAAAACTGTTTTTT.

CDR3 loop: CASSLGAWTSAYEQYF. In DNA form, the CDR3 reads TGTGCCAGCAGCTTAGGGGCCTGGACCTCCGCCTACGAGCAGTACTTC. The J gene is TRBJ2-7, the V gene TRBV7-2; D is uncertain. CDR1 and CDR2 (germline): SGHTA, FQGNSA. The CDR3 is 16 residues long. V lost 1 base and J lost 2, with 15 bases in between.

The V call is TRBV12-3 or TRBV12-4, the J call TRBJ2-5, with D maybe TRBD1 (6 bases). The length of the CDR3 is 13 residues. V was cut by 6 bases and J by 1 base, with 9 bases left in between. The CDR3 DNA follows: TGTGCCAGCAGGCAGGGGATCCAAGAGACCCAGTACTTC. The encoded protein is CASRQGIQETQYF.

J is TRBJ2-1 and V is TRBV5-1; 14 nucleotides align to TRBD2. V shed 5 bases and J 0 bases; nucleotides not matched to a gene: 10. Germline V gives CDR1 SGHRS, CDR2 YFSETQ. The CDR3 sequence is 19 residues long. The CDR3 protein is CASRKRGLAGGPSYNEQFF. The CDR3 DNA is TGCGCCAGCAGGAAACGTGGACTAGCGGGAGGTCCCTCCTACAATGAGCAGTTCTTC. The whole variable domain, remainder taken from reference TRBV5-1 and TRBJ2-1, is KAGVTQTPRYLIKTRGQQVTLSCSPISGHRSVSWYQQTPGQGLQFLFEYFSETQRNKGNFPGRFSGRQFSNSRSEMNVSTLELGDSALYLCASRKRGLAGGPSYNEQFFGPGTRLTVL.

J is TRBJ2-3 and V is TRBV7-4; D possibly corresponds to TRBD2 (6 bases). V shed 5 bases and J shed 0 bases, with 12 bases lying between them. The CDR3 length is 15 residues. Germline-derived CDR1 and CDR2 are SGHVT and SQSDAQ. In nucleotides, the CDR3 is TGTGCCAGCAGCCCCGAGACTAGTAGCACAGATACGCAGTATTTT. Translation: CASSPETSSTDTQYF.

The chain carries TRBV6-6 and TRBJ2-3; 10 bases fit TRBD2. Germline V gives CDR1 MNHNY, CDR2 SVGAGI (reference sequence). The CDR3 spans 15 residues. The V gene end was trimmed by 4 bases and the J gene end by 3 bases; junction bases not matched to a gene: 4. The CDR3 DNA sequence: TGTGCCAGCAGTTTAAGGACTAGCGGAACAGATACGCAGTATTTT. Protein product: CASSLRTSGTDTQYF.

The CDR3 loop is CASSRDRDGNSPLHF. The CDR3 bases are TGTGCCAGCAGCCGGGACAGGGATGGGAATTCACCCCTCCACTTT. V gene TRBV7-6 combines with J gene TRBJ1-6, with 9 bases that match TRBD1. The V gene end was trimmed by 5 bases and the J gene end by 7 bases; junction bases not matched to a gene: 6. This CDR3 is 15 amino acids long. The germline V gene encodes CDR1 SGHVS and CDR2 FNYEAQ.

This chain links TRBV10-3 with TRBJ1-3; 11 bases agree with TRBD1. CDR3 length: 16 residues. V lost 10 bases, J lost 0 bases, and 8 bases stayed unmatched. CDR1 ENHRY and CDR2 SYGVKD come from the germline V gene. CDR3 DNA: TGTGCCACCCGGGACAGGGGGGGCCTCTCTGGAAACACCATATATTTT. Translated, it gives CATRDRGGLSGNTIYF.

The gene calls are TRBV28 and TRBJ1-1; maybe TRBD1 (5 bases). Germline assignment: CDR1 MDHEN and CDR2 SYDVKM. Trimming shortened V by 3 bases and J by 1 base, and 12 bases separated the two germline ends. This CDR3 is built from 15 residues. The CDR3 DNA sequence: TGTGCCAGCAGTTTGTGGCGGCAGGGGAACACTGAAGCTTTCTTT. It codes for CASSLWRQGNTEAFF.

The CDR3: CASSLRQGASGNTIYF. For the CDR3, the DNA is TGTGCCAGCAGCCTTAGACAGGGGGCATCTGGAAACACCATATATTTT. The chain couples TRBV7-2 to TRBJ1-3, with TRBD1 matching 10 bases. The germline V gene has CDR1 SGHTA and CDR2 FQGNSA. V was pared by 5 bases and J by 1 base, with 5 bases of the junction left unmatched. CDR3 length equals 16 residues.

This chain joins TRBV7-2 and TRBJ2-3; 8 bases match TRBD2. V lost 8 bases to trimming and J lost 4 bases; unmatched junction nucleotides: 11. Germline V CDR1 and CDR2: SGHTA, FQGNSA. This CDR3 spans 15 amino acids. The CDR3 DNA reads TGTGCCAGCTCGGGGACTAGGGGGAGTGCAGATACGCAGTATTTT. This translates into CASSGTRGSADTQYF.

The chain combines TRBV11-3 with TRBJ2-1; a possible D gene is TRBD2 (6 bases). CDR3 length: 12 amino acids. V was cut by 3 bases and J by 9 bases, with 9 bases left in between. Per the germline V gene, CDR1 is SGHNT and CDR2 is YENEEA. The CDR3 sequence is CASSFYGSEQFF. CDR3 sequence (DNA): TGTGCCAGCAGCTTTTACGGGAGTGAGCAGTTCTTC.

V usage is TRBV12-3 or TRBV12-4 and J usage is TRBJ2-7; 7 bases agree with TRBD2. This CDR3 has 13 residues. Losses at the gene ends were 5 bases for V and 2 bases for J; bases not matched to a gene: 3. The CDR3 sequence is CASSPSGTYEQYF. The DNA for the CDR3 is TGTGCCAGCAGTCCTAGCGGTACCTACGAGCAGTACTTC.

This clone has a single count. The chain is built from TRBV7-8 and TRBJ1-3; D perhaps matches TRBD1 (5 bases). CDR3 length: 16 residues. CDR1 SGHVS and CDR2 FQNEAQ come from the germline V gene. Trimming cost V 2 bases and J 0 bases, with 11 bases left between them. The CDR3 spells CASSLQSTGSGNTIYF. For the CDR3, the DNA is TGTGCCAGCAGCTTACAGTCCACAGGCTCTGGAAACACCATATATTTT.

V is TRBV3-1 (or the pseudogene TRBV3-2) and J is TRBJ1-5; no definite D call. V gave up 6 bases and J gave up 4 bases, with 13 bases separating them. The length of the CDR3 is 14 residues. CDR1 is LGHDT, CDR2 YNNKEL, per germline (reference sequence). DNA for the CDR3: TGTGCCAGCAGGGGAGAAGGTCTTAATCAGCCCCAGCATTTT. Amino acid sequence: CASRGEGLNQPQHF.

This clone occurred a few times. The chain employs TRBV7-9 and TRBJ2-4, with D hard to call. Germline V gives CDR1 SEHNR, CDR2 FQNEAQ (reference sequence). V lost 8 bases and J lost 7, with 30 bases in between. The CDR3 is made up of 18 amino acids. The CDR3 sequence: CASGDFRSPPPPSNIQYF. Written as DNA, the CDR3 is TGTGCCAGCGGAGACTTCAGGAGCCCGCCGCCCCCGTCGAACATTCAGTACTTC. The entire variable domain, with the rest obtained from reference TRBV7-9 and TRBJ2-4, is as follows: DTGVSQNPRHKITKRGQNVTFRCDPISEHNRLYWYRQTLGQGPEFLTYFQNEAQLEKSRLLSDRFSAERPKGSFSTLEIQRTEQGDSAMYLCASGDFRSPPPPSNIQYFGAGTRLSVL.

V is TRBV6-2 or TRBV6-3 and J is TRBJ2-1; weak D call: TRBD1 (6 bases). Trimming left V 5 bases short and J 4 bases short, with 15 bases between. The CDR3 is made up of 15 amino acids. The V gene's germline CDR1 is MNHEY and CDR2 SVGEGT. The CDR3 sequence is CASSQTQGWYNEQFF. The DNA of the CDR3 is TGTGCCAGCAGTCAAACTCAGGGGTGGTACAATGAGCAGTTCTTC.

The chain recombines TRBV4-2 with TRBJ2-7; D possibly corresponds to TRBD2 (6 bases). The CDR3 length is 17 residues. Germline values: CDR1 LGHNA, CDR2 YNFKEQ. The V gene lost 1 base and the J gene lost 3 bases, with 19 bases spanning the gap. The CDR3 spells CASSQGIGPLGGYEQYF. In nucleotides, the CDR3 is TGTGCCAGCAGCCAAGGAATTGGGCCCCTCGGGGGCTACGAGCAGTACTTC.

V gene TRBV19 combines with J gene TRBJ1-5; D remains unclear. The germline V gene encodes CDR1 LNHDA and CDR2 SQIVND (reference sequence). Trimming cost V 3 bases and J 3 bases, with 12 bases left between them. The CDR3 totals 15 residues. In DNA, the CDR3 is TGTGCCAGTAGTATGGGCCAGACTACCAATCAGCCCCAGCATTTT. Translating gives CASSMGQTTNQPQHF.

The CDR3 spells CATRTGGDTEAFF. For the CDR3, the DNA is TGTGCCACTAGGACAGGGGGAGACACTGAAGCTTTCTTT. This chain connects TRBV19 to TRBJ1-1, with 10 bases identical to TRBD1. With 10 bases clipped from V and 3 bases from J, the junction kept 5 bases outside the gene matches. The CDR3 consists of 13 residues. Germline values: CDR1 LNHDA, CDR2 SQIVND (reference sequence).

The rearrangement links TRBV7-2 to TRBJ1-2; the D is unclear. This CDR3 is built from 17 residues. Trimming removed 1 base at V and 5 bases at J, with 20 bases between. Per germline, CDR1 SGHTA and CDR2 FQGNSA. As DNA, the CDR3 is TGTGCCAGCAGCTTAGAAGGTAGTATAGGGCGAGGTTATGGCTACACCTTC. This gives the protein CASSLEGSIGRGYGYTF. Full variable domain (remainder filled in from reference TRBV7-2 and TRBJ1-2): GAGVSQSPSNKVTEKGKDVELRCDPISGHTALYWYRQSLGQGLEFLIYFQGNSAPDKSGLPSDRFSAERTGGSVSTLTIQRTQQEDSAVYLCASSLEGSIGRGYGYTFGSGTRLTVV.

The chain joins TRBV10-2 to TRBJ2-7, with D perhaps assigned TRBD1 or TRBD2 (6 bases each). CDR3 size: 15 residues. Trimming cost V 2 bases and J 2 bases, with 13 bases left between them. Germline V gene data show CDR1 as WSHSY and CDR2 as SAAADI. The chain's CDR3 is CASSEGSGATYEQYF. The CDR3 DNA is TGCGCCAGCAGTGAGGGGTCGGGGGCCACCTACGAGCAGTACTTC.